The 32 T cell receptor beta chains listed next were all sequenced from one sample in a study of blood T cell repertoires in COVID-19. Using immunoSEQ multiplex PCR, the repertoire was profiled, and TCRdb retains in-frame clones only, with some absent. The data contain around 450,000 clones, 85% to 90% of them singletons. Sequencing was performed on peripheral blood. The receptors derive from a woman aged 25 to 39 with acute or convalescent COVID-19.

This chain uses TRBV4-1 with TRBJ1-4; 7 bases agree with TRBD1. The CDR3 extends over 15 amino acids. V lost 1 base, J lost 10 bases, and 9 bases stayed unmatched. Germline-derived CDR1 and CDR2 are MGHRA and YSYEKL. The CDR3 DNA reads TGCGCCAGCAGCCAAGGGTTAAGGGGGCGCGGAAAACTGTTTTTT. Its translation is CASSQGLRGRGKLFF.

This clone has just a few counts. The genes are TRBV6-5 and TRBJ2-3; 8 bases align to TRBD1. Germline loops: CDR1 MNHEY, CDR2 SVGAGI. The CDR3 has 14 amino acids. V lost 6 bases to trimming and J lost 3 bases; unmatched junction nucleotides: 5. CDR3 sequence reads: CASRWTGTTDTQYF. CDR3 in DNA: TGTGCCAGCAGATGGACAGGGACTACAGATACGCAGTATTTT.

The chain is built from TRBV19 and TRBJ1-6, with a weak D call TRBD1 (6 bases). Trimming removed 6 bases from V and 4 bases from J, with 16 bases in between. Per germline, CDR1 LNHDA and CDR2 SQIVND (reference sequence). CDR3 length equals 16 residues. The CDR3 bases are TGTGCCAGTAGAGAAGGACAGATGGGATATAATTCACCCCTCCACTTT. Translating it yields CASREGQMGYNSPLHF.

This sequence joins TRBV5-6 and TRBJ2-5; 10 positions match TRBD1. There are 16 residues in the CDR3. V lost 1 base and J lost 1; bases outside the gene matches: 4. Germline V lookup: CDR1 SGHDT, CDR2 YYEEEE. The CDR3 DNA is TGTGCCAGCAGCTTGTTAGACAGGGGGCCCCAAGAGACCCAGTACTTC. Encoded protein: CASSLLDRGPQETQYF. The whole variable domain, filled in from reference TRBV5-6 and TRBJ2-5, reads DAGVTQSPTHLIKTRGQQVTLRCSPKSGHDTVSWYQQALGQGPQFIFQYYEEEERQRGNFPDRFSGHQFPNYSSELNVNALLLGDSALYLCASSLLDRGPQETQYFGPGTRLLVL.

This chain uses TRBV9 with TRBJ2-2, with D maybe TRBD2 (6 bases). The CDR3 is 16 amino acids. Germline lookup yields CDR1 SGDLS and CDR2 YYNGEE. V was pared by 2 bases and J by 0 bases, with 11 bases between. The CDR3 loop reads CASSVEGSPNTGELFF. In nucleotides, the CDR3 is TGTGCCAGCAGCGTGGAGGGGTCGCCGAACACCGGGGAGCTGTTTTTT.

The rearrangement links TRBV15 to TRBJ2-7; 9 bases are shared with TRBD1. The junction had 9 bases not matched to a gene; V was cut back by 3 bases and J by 3 bases. CDR1 and CDR2 (germline): LNHNV, YYDKDF (reference sequence). The CDR3 has 16 amino acids. As DNA, the CDR3 is TGTGCCACCAGCAGGAGCGGACCGGGACAGGGCTACGAGCAGTACTTC. Encoded protein: CATSRSGPGQGYEQYF.

The chain uses TRBV5-4 and TRBJ1-1; TRBD1 might be the D (6 bases). The germline V gene encodes CDR1 SGHNT and CDR2 YYREEE (reference sequence). With 4 bases removed from V and 0 bases from J, the gap between germline ends came to 13 bases. The CDR3 sequence is 15 residues long. This CDR3 is CASSPIGDMNTEAFF. As DNA, the CDR3 is TGTGCCAGCAGCCCGATTGGGGACATGAACACTGAAGCTTTCTTT.

The rearrangement uses TRBV29-1 and TRBJ2-1; a possible D gene is TRBD1 (5 bases). CDR1 SQVTM and CDR2 ANQGSEA come from the germline V gene. V was clipped by 7 bases and J by 5 bases, with 12 bases between them. This CDR3 is 12 amino acids long. The CDR3 reads CSAGSGHNEQFF. CDR3 DNA sequence: TGCAGCGCCGGATCAGGGCACAATGAGCAGTTCTTC.

The chain carries TRBV19 and TRBJ1-5; D is undetermined. V lost 9 bases, J lost 7 bases, and 16 bases lay in between. This CDR3 spans 13 amino acids. Germline V gives CDR1 LNHDA, CDR2 SQIVND (reference sequence). The CDR3 DNA is TGTGCCAGCCGCGAGGGTACGTACCAGCCCCAGCATTTT. Protein: CASREGTYQPQHF.

The chain employs TRBV9 and TRBJ2-5, with a tentative D call TRBD2 (6 bases). Germline V CDR1 and CDR2: SGDLS, YYNGEE. The CDR3 extends over 15 amino acids. The V end was cut by 3 bases, the J end by 3 bases, with 15 bases between. This CDR3 reads CASSGGGTFKETQYF. DNA of the CDR3: TGTGCCAGCAGCGGGGGTGGGACTTTCAAAGAGACCCAGTACTTC.

This chain connects TRBV6-1 to TRBJ1-1, with a weak D call TRBD1 (5 bases). This CDR3 is built from 15 residues. Per the germline V gene, CDR1 is MNHNS and CDR2 is SASEGT. Deletions cut 2 bases from V and 0 bases from J, with 10 bases between. CDR3 loop: CASSEYWGMNTEAFF. In DNA form, the CDR3 reads TGTGCCAGCAGTGAATATTGGGGCATGAACACTGAAGCTTTCTTT.

The DNA of the CDR3 is TGTGCCAGCAGTTTTCTCCGGGACAGGGATTCACCCCTCCACTTT. Protein product: CASSFLRDRDSPLHF. The V call is TRBV27, the J call TRBJ1-6; 9 nucleotides agree with TRBD1. Germline CDR1 MNHEY, CDR2 SMNVEV (reference sequence). This CDR3 is 15 amino acids long. The V and J ends lost 3 bases and 8 bases, in that order; junction bases with no gene match: 5.

The V gene is TRBV18, the J gene TRBJ1-1; 10 bases line up with TRBD1. CDR3 length: 15 amino acids. Germline V lookup: CDR1 KGHSH, CDR2 LQKENI. After removal of 4 bases from V and 5 bases from J, the junction contained 7 bases not matched to a gene. The DNA for the CDR3 is TGTGCCAGCTCACGGACCGGGACAGGGGAGACTGAAGCTTTCTTT. Translated: CASSRTGTGETEAFF.

The V and J genes are TRBV25-1 and TRBJ2-7, with D perhaps TRBD2 (5 bases). CDR1 and CDR2 from the germline V gene are MGHDK and SYGVNS. The CDR3 runs to 13 residues. Trimming removed 5 bases from V and 9 bases from J, with 17 bases in between. CDR3 sequence: CASSTSPGVGQYF. The CDR3 DNA sequence: TGTGCCAGCAGTACCTCCCCCGGGGTCGGGCAGTACTTC.

The V gene is TRBV6-1, the J gene TRBJ1-3; D perhaps matches TRBD1 (5 bases). The germline V and J ends were trimmed by 3 bases and 0 bases, with 12 bases remaining between them. Germline V gene lookup returns CDR1 MNHNS and CDR2 SASEGT. The CDR3 loop spans 16 amino acids. CDR3 region: CASSDGHQYSGNTIYF. CDR3 bases: TGTGCCAGCAGTGATGGACACCAATACTCTGGAAACACCATATATTTT.

This clone has just one count. The chain recombines TRBV6-5 with TRBJ2-2; a weak D match, TRBD1 (6 bases). The CDR3 runs to 14 residues. The V and J ends lost 2 bases and 5 bases respectively, with 9 bases between them. Germline loops: CDR1 MNHEY, CDR2 SVGAGI. The CDR3 DNA is TGTGCCAGCAGTTACCAGGGGCGGACCGGGGAGCTGTTTTTT. Amino acid sequence: CASSYQGRTGELFF.

The chain links TRBV7-6 to TRBJ1-4, with D possibly being TRBD1 (6 bases). The CDR3 is 16 amino acids. CDR1 is SGHVS, CDR2 FNYEAQ, per germline. The ends were cut back, 4 bases at V and 6 bases at J, with 18 bases in the middle. The CDR3, as DNA: TGTGCCAGCAGCTCCGAGCAGGGGTTCGCGGATGAAAAACTGTTTTTT. Translation: CASSSEQGFADEKLFF.

This chain joins TRBV11-3 and TRBJ2-2; D call uncertain. There are 16 residues in the CDR3. Per germline, CDR1 SGHNT and CDR2 YENEEA. Between the trimmed V and J ends, which lost 1 base and 7 bases, there was a span of 16 bases. The CDR3 loop reads CASSLGVRGYDGELFF. CDR3 coding DNA: TGTGCCAGCAGCTTAGGCGTGAGAGGATACGACGGGGAGCTGTTTTTT.

This clone showed up just once. The rearrangement joins TRBV12-3 or TRBV12-4 to TRBJ1-1, with 7 bases lining up with TRBD1. This CDR3 contains 13 residues. Trimming removed 7 bases from V and 8 bases from J; junction bases left unmatched: 10. The CDR3 loop reads CASTPRNRGEAFF. For the CDR3, the DNA is TGTGCCAGCACCCCCAGAAACAGGGGAGAAGCTTTCTTT.

The CDR3 bases are TGTGCCAGCAGCTCGACAGGGGTAGAGACCCAGTACTTC. This sequence encodes CASSSTGVETQYF. This chain connects TRBV7-8 to TRBJ2-5; the match to TRBD1 covers 8 bases. Germline V CDR1 and CDR2: SGHVS, FQNEAQ. This CDR3 comprises 13 residues. The ends lost 4 bases at V and 4 bases at J; junction bases unmatched: 2.

The chain has TRBV19 and TRBJ2-1, with 10 bases aligning to TRBD2. CDR3 length: 15 amino acids. V shed 4 bases, J shed 7 bases, and the junction held 7 bases outside the gene matches. CDR1 LNHDA and CDR2 SQIVND come from the germline V gene (reference sequence). The CDR3 is CASSKGLARTNEQFF. Here the CDR3 DNA reads TGTGCCAGTAGTAAGGGACTAGCGAGGACAAATGAGCAGTTCTTC.

The genes are TRBV12-3 or TRBV12-4 and TRBJ2-1, with a possible D match to TRBD2 (5 bases). This CDR3 contains 13 residues. The germline V and J ends were trimmed by 8 bases and 10 bases, with 18 bases remaining between them. In DNA form, the CDR3 reads TGTGCCAGCCGGGATACACAATTCAGGGAGCAGTTCTTC. It is translated as CASRDTQFREQFF.

The chain links TRBV7-3 to TRBJ2-5; TRBD1 agrees at 12 bases. Germline trimming cut 5 bases from V and 5 bases from J; bases unmatched to any gene: 12. Germline CDR1 is SGHTA and CDR2 is FQGTGA. The CDR3 totals 17 residues. The CDR3 is CASSLGTGGPKTETQYF. The CDR3 DNA reads as TGTGCCAGCAGCCTCGGGACAGGGGGCCCTAAGACGGAGACCCAGTACTTC. The full variable domain, in which reference TRBV7-3 and TRBJ2-5 provide the parts outside the CDR3, is GAGVSQTPSNKVTEKGKYVELRCDPISGHTALYWYRQSLGQGPEFLIYFQGTGAADDSGLPNDRFFAVRPEGSVSTLKIQRTERGDSAVYLCASSLGTGGPKTETQYFGPGTRLLVL.

V gene TRBV18 combines with J gene TRBJ1-1; TRBD1 agrees at 7 bases. This CDR3 comprises 13 residues. V was pared by 4 bases and J by 12 bases, with 11 bases of the junction left unmatched. Germline V gives CDR1 KGHSH, CDR2 LQKENI. CDR3 amino acids: CASSQNRGRESFF. CDR3 bases: TGTGCCAGCTCACAGAACAGGGGAAGGGAGTCTTTCTTT. Drawing the rest from reference TRBV18 and TRBJ1-1, the complete variable domain is NAGVMQNPRHLVRRRGQEARLRCSPMKGHSHVYWYRQLPEEGLKFMVYLQKENIIDESGMPKERFSAEFPKEGPSILRIQQVVRGDSAAYFCASSQNRGRESFFGQGTRLTVV.

This chain links TRBV4-2 with TRBJ1-1, with TRBD1 matching 7 bases. V shed 0 bases, J shed 3 bases, and the junction held 4 bases outside the gene matches. Per germline, CDR1 LGHNA and CDR2 YNFKEQ. CDR3 length: 15 amino acids. CDR3 loop: CASSQEEGTDTEAFF. The DNA for the CDR3 is TGTGCCAGCAGCCAAGAGGAAGGGACAGACACTGAAGCTTTCTTT.

The V call is TRBV15, the J call TRBJ2-2; D is unresolved. This CDR3 is built from 13 residues. CDR1 LNHNV and CDR2 YYDKDF come from the germline V gene (reference sequence). The V and J ends lost 3 bases and 4 bases respectively, with 6 bases between them. CDR3 coding DNA: TGTGCCACCAGCAGCCCTAGCACCGGGGAGCTGTTTTTT. This codes for CATSSPSTGELFF.

The V and J genes are TRBV9 and TRBJ1-1; D call uncertain. This CDR3 region has 14 residues. V gave up 4 bases and J gave up 2 bases, with 12 bases separating them. Looked up from germline, CDR1 is SGDLS and CDR2 is YYNGEE. CDR3 DNA sequence: TGTGCCAGCAGCCCTAACGCGGAAAACACTGAAGCTTTCTTT. It translates to CASSPNAENTEAFF. The full variable domain, in which reference TRBV9 and TRBJ1-1 provide the parts outside the CDR3, is DSGVTQTPKHLITATGQRVTLRCSPRSGDLSVYWYQQSLDQGLQFLIQYYNGEERAKGNILERFSAQQFPDLHSELNLSSLELGDSALYFCASSPNAENTEAFFGQGTRLTVV.

A note on this clone: The sample has other DNA sequences that encode this CDR3 too. The rearrangement links TRBV5-1 to TRBJ1-6, with no clear D. The length of the CDR3 is 13 residues. V dropped 0 bases and J dropped 7 bases, with 5 bases sitting between them. The germline V gene encodes CDR1 SGHRS and CDR2 YFSETQ. CDR3 DNA sequence: TGCGCCAGCAGCTTGGACCGGAATTCACCCCTCCACTTT. It translates to CASSLDRNSPLHF.

The CDR3 sequence: CASSVSVGGHTEAFF. The CDR3 nucleotides are TGTGCCAGCAGCGTGTCGGTCGGGGGTCACACTGAAGCTTTCTTT. The rearrangement links TRBV9 to TRBJ1-1, with D possibly being TRBD1 (5 bases). The V gene's germline CDR1 is SGDLS and CDR2 YYNGEE. The CDR3 has 15 amino acids. V was trimmed by 2 bases and J by 3 bases, leaving 14 bases between them.

This rearrangement joins TRBV5-1 to TRBJ2-7; 7 nucleotides match TRBD2. The V gene's germline CDR1 is SGHRS and CDR2 YFSETQ. J was trimmed by 3 bases and V by 0 bases; bases with no gene match: 3. The CDR3 spans 14 residues. As DNA, the CDR3 is TGCGCCAGCAGCTTGGCCAGGGAGGGCTACGAGCAGTACTTC. Translating gives CASSLAREGYEQYF.

The chain joins TRBV7-9 to TRBJ2-3, with TRBD1 as a possible D gene (6 bases). V was cut by 1 base and J by 0 bases, with 8 bases left in between. The CDR3 spans 15 residues. Germline assignment: CDR1 SEHNR and CDR2 FQNEAQ (reference sequence). The CDR3 nucleotides read TGTGCCAGCAGCTTAGACACAGGGAGCACAGATACGCAGTATTTT. Encoded protein: CASSLDTGSTDTQYF.

The rearrangement links TRBV9 to TRBJ2-6, with D unclear. The CDR3 is 16 amino acids. Germline CDR1 and CDR2: SGDLS and YYNGEE. Deletions cut 0 bases from V and 2 bases from J, with 9 bases between. Here the CDR3 reads CASSVGSQAGANVLTF. Here the CDR3 DNA reads TGTGCCAGCAGCGTAGGCTCGCAGGCTGGGGCCAACGTCCTGACTTTC.